The 25 T cell receptor beta chains below come from one sample, sequenced in a study of blood T cells in healthy people across ages. A second about 7 to 11 cycle PCR used barcoded and J-beta primers. TCRdb analysed the 5' RACE reads with MiXCR anew, one entry per CDR3 protein. The table shows about 670,000 distinct CDR3 sequences, with roughly 43% occurring only once. The material sequenced was blood. The receptors derive from a man older than 75 in good health.

In this sample, this clonotype turned up a few times. The junction departs from germline at one end; a sequencing error may be responsible. This chain links TRBV9 with TRBJ2-1; D might be TRBD2 (7 bases). Germline V gene data show CDR1 as SGDLS and CDR2 as YYNGEE. The CDR3 length is 14 residues. CDR3 bases: TGTGCCAGCACCGTAGGGGGGGCCAACAATGAGCAGTTCTTC. It codes for CASTVGGANNEQFF.

The chain carries TRBV5-1 and TRBJ2-3, with D maybe TRBD1 (5 bases). CDR1 is SGHRS, CDR2 YFSETQ, per germline. V was cut by 0 bases and J by 2 bases, with 10 bases left in between. The CDR3 extends over 15 amino acids. The CDR3 bases are TGCGCCAGCAGCTTGGAGGGCAGGGACACAGATACGCAGTATTTT. Translating gives CASSLEGRDTDTQYF.

This chain joins TRBV29-1 and TRBJ2-7; D may be TRBD1 (6 bases). Trimming took 6 bases from V and 2 from J, leaving 14 bases between them. From germline, CDR1 is SQVTM and CDR2 ANQGSEA. CDR3 length: 13 residues. The CDR3: CSVEGDFTYEQYF. The CDR3 DNA reads as TGCAGCGTAGAGGGGGATTTTACCTACGAGCAGTACTTC.

The V gene is TRBV7-2, the J gene TRBJ2-7, with a possible D match to TRBD2 (5 bases). Germline V lookup: CDR1 SGHTA, CDR2 FQGNSA. Trimming removed 1 base at V and 4 bases at J, with 20 bases between. The length of the CDR3 is 17 residues. The CDR3 bases are TGTGCCAGCAGCTTAGGGTCCCTTAATACTAGACTTTACGAGCAGTACTTC. Protein product: CASSLGSLNTRLYEQYF. Full variable domain (remainder filled in from reference TRBV7-2 and TRBJ2-7): GAGVSQSPSNKVTEKGKDVELRCDPISGHTALYWYRQSLGQGLEFLIYFQGNSAPDKSGLPSDRFSAERTGGSVSTLTIQRTQQEDSAVYLCASSLGSLNTRLYEQYFGPGTRLTVT.

V gene TRBV5-5 combines with J gene TRBJ1-1; D possibly corresponds to TRBD1 (6 bases). Germline CDR1 reads SGHKS; CDR2 reads YYEKEE (reference sequence). The CDR3 loop spans 15 amino acids. The V and J ends lost 4 bases and 5 bases respectively, with 18 bases between them. The CDR3 here is CASSVSAGAPTEAFF. The DNA for the CDR3 is TGTGCCAGCAGCGTTTCAGCGGGGGCGCCGACTGAAGCTTTCTTT.

This clonotype was counted only a few times. The chain has TRBV30 and TRBJ2-7; perhaps D is TRBD1 or TRBD2 (6 bases each). Trimming cost V 0 bases and J 2 bases, with 11 bases left between them. CDR3 length equals 14 residues. Germline V gene sequence: CDR1 GTSNPN, CDR2 SVGIG (reference sequence). The CDR3 region has the DNA TGTGCCTGGAGTGTAATCCGGGGGCCCTACGAGCAGTACTTC. It specifies CAWSVIRGPYEQYF.

Details on this clonotype: Compared with germline, one end of the junction differs, possibly owing to a read error. The rearrangement joins TRBV7-2 to TRBJ2-3; the D gene is possibly TRBD1 (6 bases). CDR1 is SGHTA and CDR2 is FQGNSA in the germline V gene. This CDR3 has 16 residues. CDR3 nucleotide sequence: TGTGCCAGCAGCTTAGCGGGGGCAGGATACACAGACACGCAGTATTTT. Translating it yields CASSLAGAGYTDTQYF. Looking up the rest from reference TRBV7-2 and TRBJ2-3 gives the full variable domain: GAGVSQSPSNKVTEKGKDVELRCDPISGHTALYWYRQSLGQGLEFLIYFQGNSAPDKSGLPSDRFSAERTGGSVSTLTIQRTQQEDSAVYLCASSLAGAGYTDTQYFGPGTRLTVL.

The gene calls are TRBV20-1 and TRBJ2-4; 7 positions agree with TRBD1. This CDR3 has 15 residues. The germline gives CDR1 DFQATT, CDR2 SNEGSKA (reference sequence). With V trimmed by 8 bases and J by 0 bases, 10 bases remained unmatched. The CDR3 coding sequence is TGCAGTTTCCGAACAGGGGCCACAGCCAAAAACATTCAGTACTTC. Translated, it gives CSFRTGATAKNIQYF.

The rearrangement uses TRBV5-4 and TRBJ2-1; D is possibly TRBD1 (6 bases). Near its end, the DNA agrees better with TRBJ2-7, so the J call may be wrong. Germline V lookup: CDR1 SGHNT, CDR2 YYREEE (reference sequence). The CDR3 covers 15 residues. The CDR3 is CASSLNRVTYNEQYF. In DNA, the CDR3 is TGTGCCAGCAGCTTGAACAGGGTTACCTACAATGAGCAGTACTTC.

The table lists this clonotype with a few counts. The rearrangement links TRBV7-9 to TRBJ2-7; D possibly uses TRBD1 or TRBD2 (7 bases each). The V and J ends lost 6 bases and 2 bases respectively, with 14 bases between them. Looked up from germline, CDR1 is SEHNR and CDR2 is FQNEAQ (reference sequence). The CDR3 has 14 residues. CDR3 DNA sequence: TGTGCCAGCAGTCCCCAGGGGGGGGCCTACGAGCAGTACTTC. Its translation: CASSPQGGAYEQYF.

In its sample, this clonotype was seen once. J is TRBJ2-1 and V is TRBV12-3 or TRBV12-4, with 11 bases matching TRBD1. V lost 4 bases and J lost 8; bases outside the gene matches: 7. CDR3 length equals 15 residues. The CDR3 DNA is TGTGCCAGCAGTTCCGGGACAGGGGGTGGTCATGAGCAGTTCTTC. This encodes CASSSGTGGGHEQFF.

The chain employs TRBV19 and TRBJ1-5; D gene unclear. V was pared by 5 bases and J by 2 bases, with 10 bases between. CDR1 is LNHDA, CDR2 SQIVND, per germline (reference sequence). The CDR3 loop spans 14 amino acids. This CDR3 reads CASSGSGGNQPQHF. The CDR3 region has the DNA TGTGCCAGTAGTGGGTCCGGTGGCAATCAGCCCCAGCATTTT.

This clonotype appeared once. One base away lies a much larger clone, so this may be a sequencing read error. This sequence joins TRBV29-1 and TRBJ2-1; no reliable D call. This CDR3 comprises 11 residues. Germline V lookup: CDR1 SQVTM, CDR2 ANQGSEA. The CDR3 is CSVVGYNKQFF. The DNA for the CDR3 is TGCAGCGTTGTGGGGTACAATAAGCAGTTCTTC.

A few counts support this clonotype. The chain has TRBV6-2 or TRBV6-3 and TRBJ2-1; D gene ambiguous. Germline V gene data show CDR1 as MNHEY and CDR2 as SVGEGT. Trimming removed 7 bases at V and 0 bases at J, with 13 bases between. This CDR3 region has 15 residues. The CDR3 is CASTPQGSSYNEQFF. As DNA, the CDR3 is TGTGCCAGCACCCCCCAAGGATCCTCCTACAATGAGCAGTTCTTC.

This clonotype was found many times. The V gene is TRBV24-1, the J gene TRBJ2-1; 10 bases fit TRBD2. The CDR3 is 16 amino acids. The trim removed 5 bases at V and 2 bases at J, leaving 5 bases unmatched. Germline CDR1 is KGHDR and CDR2 is SFDVKD. CDR3 DNA sequence: TGTGCCACCAGTGCACTAAGCGGGAGGGCCTACAATGAGCAGTTCTTC. Residues: CATSALSGRAYNEQFF.

The V and J genes are TRBV4-2 and TRBJ2-7; D not resolved. The CDR3 covers 15 residues. The germline CDR1 and CDR2 sequences are LGHNA and YNFKEQ. The V gene lost 2 bases and the J gene lost 2 bases, with 13 bases spanning the gap. The CDR3, as DNA: TGTGCCAGCAGCCAAAATCATGACGGACCCTACGAGCAGTACTTC. Amino acids: CASSQNHDGPYEQYF.

J is TRBJ2-5 and V is TRBV30; D remains unclear. Trimming cost V 2 bases and J 4 bases, with 8 bases left between them. The CDR3 has 12 amino acids. Germline values: CDR1 GTSNPN, CDR2 SVGIG (reference sequence). CDR3 protein: CAWSSQAETQYF. The CDR3 DNA is TGTGCCTGGAGTTCCCAAGCAGAGACCCAGTACTTC.

This clonotype was picked up a small number of times. The chain is built from TRBV7-2 and TRBJ1-2; 9 nucleotides match TRBD1. V gave up 5 bases and J gave up 8 bases; unmatched junction bases: 12. In germline, CDR1 is SGHTA, CDR2 FQGNSA. There are 15 residues in the CDR3. For the CDR3, the DNA is TGTGCCAGCAGCGATCCGGGACAGGGATCTAAAGGCTACACCTTC. This gives the protein CASSDPGQGSKGYTF.

The chain recombines TRBV7-9 with TRBJ2-5, with D possibly being TRBD1 (5 bases). The germline CDR1 and CDR2 sequences are SEHNR and FQNEAQ (reference sequence). Between the trimmed V and J ends, which lost 5 bases and 1 base, there was a span of 11 bases. This CDR3 is built from 14 residues. The CDR3 sequence is CASSQGHTQETQYF. The DNA for the CDR3 is TGTGCCAGCAGCCAAGGACATACCCAAGAGACCCAGTACTTC.

The V and J genes are TRBV19 and TRBJ2-1, with D tentatively TRBD1 (6 bases). The germline gives CDR1 LNHDA, CDR2 SQIVND (reference sequence). Trimming removed 7 bases from V and 2 bases from J, with 12 bases in between. CDR3 length: 14 amino acids. CDR3 bases: TGTGCCAGTAATCAGGGGTCCACCTACAATGAGCAGTTCTTC. Translating gives CASNQGSTYNEQFF.

There are a few counts of this clonotype. The J gene is TRBJ1-6, the V gene TRBV5-5; TRBD1 agrees at 8 bases. J was trimmed by 7 bases and V by 4 bases; bases with no gene match: 13. Germline V gives CDR1 SGHKS, CDR2 YYEKEE (reference sequence). The CDR3 has 17 residues. The CDR3, as DNA: TGTGCCAGCAGCATCACCCCAGGACAGGGTGGGAATTCACCCCTCCACTTT. The encoded protein is CASSITPGQGGNSPLHF. The whole variable domain, remainder taken from reference TRBV5-5 and TRBJ1-6, is DAGVTQSPTHLIKTRGQQVTLRCSPISGHKSVSWYQQVLGQGPQFIFQYYEKEERGRGNFPDRFSARQFPNYSSELNVNALLLGDSALYLCASSITPGQGGNSPLHFGNGTRLTVT.

This chain connects TRBV28 to TRBJ2-7; D is uncertain. This CDR3 is 14 amino acids long. V was cut by 6 bases and J by 2 bases, with 14 bases left in between. The germline V gene encodes CDR1 MDHEN and CDR2 SYDVKM. The CDR3: CASRDLDLAYEQYF. CDR3 nucleotides: TGTGCCAGCAGAGACCTAGACTTAGCCTACGAGCAGTACTTC.

The V gene is TRBV7-2, the J gene TRBJ1-5; D not resolved. CDR1 is SGHTA, CDR2 FQGNSA, per germline. The CDR3 totals 15 residues. V was pared by 5 bases and J by 6 bases, with 17 bases between. CDR3 residues: CASSVRAREAQPQHF. CDR3 in DNA: TGTGCCAGCAGCGTAAGGGCAAGGGAGGCTCAGCCCCAGCATTTT. Full variable domain (outside the CDR3, taken from reference TRBV7-2 and TRBJ1-5): GAGVSQSPSNKVTEKGKDVELRCDPISGHTALYWYRQSLGQGLEFLIYFQGNSAPDKSGLPSDRFSAERTGGSVSTLTIQRTQQEDSAVYLCASSVRAREAQPQHFGDGTRLSIL.

The chain uses TRBV9 and TRBJ2-4, with D tentatively TRBD1 (5 bases). The J call may be mistaken, given a closer DNA end match to TRBJ2-7. CDR3 length equals 15 residues. The V gene's germline CDR1 is SGDLS and CDR2 YYNGEE. Here the CDR3 reads CASSVAPTAPYEQYF. The CDR3, as DNA: TGTGCCAGCAGCGTAGCTCCGACAGCGCCCTACGAGCAGTACTTC.

V and J are TRBV20-1 and TRBJ2-1; 7 bases align to TRBD2. The V and J ends lost 3 bases and 5 bases, in that order; junction bases with no gene match: 10. Germline CDR1 is DFQATT and CDR2 is SNEGSKA (reference sequence). The CDR3 runs 15 residues. CDR3 nucleotide sequence: TGCAGTGCTAGTGATTGCGGGGGACCGCACAATGAGCAGTTCTTC. Protein product: CSASDCGGPHNEQFF.